This T cell receptor (beta chain) is from a study of T cells after yellow fever vaccination. Study outcomes and limitations: Repertoires obtained by FACS sorting could include abundant clonotypes that entered as contaminants from the bulk population. Post-booster reappearance was seen for most primary-vaccination clones (roughly 96% CD4, roughly 88% CD8). Weaker, the secondary response had a peak occurring faster, on day 5 versus 15.

To note about this clonotype: Its antigen is unknown.

Making TCR cDNA involved 5'RACE template switching, which added UMIs and a universal primer site. MiXCR was run by TCRdb on the 5' RACE reads, yielding one entry per CDR3 protein. The data show roughly 310,000 distinct CDR3 sequences, more than 3% seen once. Germline CDR1 and CDR2: MNHEY and SVGEGT. The CDR3 loop spans 16 amino acids. Trimming stripped 5 bases from V and 1 base from J, with 15 bases between. The clonotype was recovered from a young man who received the YFV17D yellow fever vaccine. This chain connects TRBV6-2 or TRBV6-3 to TRBJ1-5, with D possibly matching TRBD1 (6 bases). Sequencing was performed on PBMCs, taken on the day of the yellow fever booster vaccination. The CDR3 DNA reads TGTGCCAGCAGTGATCCCCAGGGGTCCAGCAATCAGCCCCAGCATTTT. Its translation is CASSDPQGSSNQPQHF.